What follows are 32 T cell receptor beta chains derived from one specimen sequenced in a study of CD8+ T cells in alopecia areata. It was cDNA, reverse transcribed from extracted RNA, that served as the sequencing template. Using immunoSEQ multiplex PCR, the repertoire was profiled, and TCRdb retains in-frame clones only, with some absent. The top ten hold roughly 16% of the sample, which has about 160,000 clones, 87% seen once. Sequenced material: CD8+ T cells sorted from blood, taken at week 0. These receptors were obtained from a human donor with alopecia areata.

The chain uses TRBV27 and TRBJ1-1; D not resolved. The germline V gene has CDR1 MNHEY and CDR2 SMNVEV (reference sequence). CDR3 length: 13 residues. The V gene lost 6 bases and the J gene lost 3 bases, with 11 bases spanning the gap. The CDR3 loop is CASSDRLYTEAFF. Here the CDR3 DNA reads TGTGCCAGCAGCGATAGGTTATACACTGAAGCTTTCTTT.

V is TRBV12-5 and J is TRBJ2-1; D is perhaps TRBD2 (6 bases). Trimming took off 4 bases at V and 5 bases at J, with 15 bases between the two ends. Germline values: CDR1 LGHNT, CDR2 FRNRAP. This CDR3 comprises 15 residues. The chain's CDR3 is CASGYHKGLNNEQFF. The CDR3 coding sequence is TGTGCTAGTGGTTACCACAAGGGACTGAACAATGAGCAGTTCTTC.

The CDR3 DNA follows: TGCGCCAGCAGCTCGGAGCGGGGCACCGGGGAGCTGTTTTTT. It translates to CASSSERGTGELFF. This chain links TRBV5-1 with TRBJ2-2, with 7 bases lining up with TRBD2. V gave up 3 bases and J gave up 4 bases; unmatched junction bases: 3. The CDR3 covers 14 residues. Germline CDR1 reads SGHRS; CDR2 reads YFSETQ.

The chain uses TRBV5-4 and TRBJ2-1, with D tentatively TRBD2 (6 bases). Germline CDR1 reads SGHNT; CDR2 reads YYREEE (reference sequence). V was pared by 4 bases and J by 1 base, with 9 bases between. The CDR3 is 14 amino acids. The CDR3 nucleotides are TGTGCCAGCAGCGGTGGAGGGTCCTACAATGAGCAGTTCTTC. Its protein is CASSGGGSYNEQFF.

The chain uses TRBV5-1 and TRBJ2-7, with D possibly being TRBD1 or TRBD2 (6 bases each). The germline V and J ends were trimmed by 0 bases and 3 bases, with 13 bases remaining between them. The CDR3 is made up of 15 amino acids. Germline V gene data show CDR1 as SGHRS and CDR2 as YFSETQ. The DNA for the CDR3 is TGCGCCAGCAGCTTGGCCAGGGGACTGAGCTACGAGCAGTACTTC. It translates to CASSLARGLSYEQYF.

The chain combines TRBV14 with TRBJ2-1; 10 bases match TRBD1. The CDR3 length is 14 residues. V lost 3 bases to trimming and J lost 12 bases; unmatched junction nucleotides: 8. CDR1 SGHDN and CDR2 FVKESK come from the germline V gene. The CDR3 loop is CASSHGDRGEGQFF. Here the CDR3 DNA reads TGTGCCAGCAGCCATGGGGACAGGGGAGAAGGGCAGTTCTTC.

The chain is built from TRBV5-6 and TRBJ2-7; weak D call: TRBD1 (6 bases). V was clipped by 4 bases and J by 0 bases, with 14 bases between them. CDR3 length equals 15 residues. The germline CDR1 and CDR2 sequences are SGHDT and YYEEEE. The CDR3 loop is CASSTSGTNSYEQYF. CDR3 nucleotide sequence: TGTGCCAGCAGCACCTCAGGGACAAACTCCTACGAGCAGTACTTC.

This chain uses TRBV30 with TRBJ2-2; D not resolved. Trimming pared 1 base from V and 6 bases from J, leaving 9 bases between. The CDR3 has 13 residues. Germline V lookup: CDR1 GTSNPN, CDR2 SVGIG (reference sequence). The CDR3, as DNA: TGTGCCTGGAGTGCTGACCCGCCCGGGGAGCTGTTTTTT. It encodes CAWSADPPGELFF. The full variable domain, completed using reference TRBV30 and TRBJ2-2, is SQTIHQWPATLVQPVGSPLSLECTVEGTSNPNLYWYRQAAGRGLQLLFYSVGIGQISSEVPQNLSASRPQDRQFILSSKKLLLSDSGFYLCAWSADPPGELFFGEGSRLTVL.

This rearrangement joins TRBV7-9 to TRBJ1-1; unclear D gene. V was trimmed by 7 bases and J by 4 bases, leaving 7 bases between them. Germline CDR1 and CDR2: SEHNR and FQNEAQ (reference sequence). The CDR3 extends over 11 amino acids. Here the CDR3 reads CASIITTEAFF. The CDR3 coding sequence is TGTGCCAGCATTATTACCACTGAAGCTTTCTTT.

This chain uses TRBV4-1 with TRBJ2-7; unclear D gene. V gave up 1 base and J gave up 0 bases, with 7 bases separating them. This CDR3 contains 14 residues. Germline values: CDR1 MGHRA, CDR2 YSYEKL. DNA for the CDR3: TGCGCCAGCAGCCAAGGGGGAACCTCCTACGAGCAGTACTTC. As protein: CASSQGGTSYEQYF.

V and J are TRBV7-3 and TRBJ2-2; 11 bases map to TRBD2. V dropped 0 bases and J dropped 1; count of bases not matched to a gene: 16. CDR1 is SGHTA, CDR2 FQGTGA, per germline. This CDR3 has 22 amino acids. This CDR3 is CASSLTYQGSPLAGGNTGELFF. The DNA for the CDR3 is TGTGCCAGCAGCTTAACGTACCAGGGGTCTCCCCTAGCGGGAGGGAACACCGGGGAGCTGTTTTTT.

The chain uses TRBV5-4 and TRBJ2-7, with D maybe TRBD2 (6 bases). V gave up 3 bases and J gave up 5 bases, with 15 bases separating them. Per germline, CDR1 SGHNT and CDR2 YYREEE (reference sequence). The CDR3 contains 14 residues. The CDR3 loop is CASSSGTGINEQYF. CDR3 bases: TGTGCCAGCAGCTCCGGGACTGGGATAAACGAGCAGTACTTC.

CDR3 DNA sequence: TGTGCCACCGCGGCATCCGTTTCAGATACGCAGTATTTT. Protein product: CATAASVSDTQYF. This chain uses TRBV15 with TRBJ2-3; D is uncertain. Trimming left V 8 bases short and J 4 bases short, with 13 bases between. Germline CDR1 is LNHNV and CDR2 is YYDKDF (reference sequence). CDR3 length: 13 residues.

The chain carries TRBV11-2 and TRBJ2-7; D is unclear. In germline, CDR1 is SGHAT, CDR2 FQNNGV. V lost 0 bases and J 1 base, leaving 10 bases between the germline ends. The CDR3 totals 15 residues. The CDR3 sequence: CASSLDIQASYEQYF. The CDR3 nucleotides are TGTGCCAGCAGCTTAGATATCCAGGCTTCCTACGAGCAGTACTTC. Full variable domain (outside the CDR3, taken from reference TRBV11-2 and TRBJ2-7): EAGVAQSPRYKIIEKRQSVAFWCNPISGHATLYWYQQILGQGPKLLIQFQNNGVVDDSQLPKDRFSAERLKGVDSTLKIQPAKLEDSAVYLCASSLDIQASYEQYFGPGTRLTVT.

This chain connects TRBV7-8 to TRBJ2-7; no firm D call. V lost 1 base and J lost 6, with 13 bases in between. This CDR3 is built from 14 residues. Germline-derived CDR1 and CDR2 are SGHVS and FQNEAQ. For the CDR3, the DNA is TGTGCCAGCAGCTTAGAAAGGTCCGTCCCCGAGCAGTACTTC. Residues: CASSLERSVPEQYF.

This clone was seen only once. The rearrangement links TRBV2 to TRBJ2-7, with no clear D. V was clipped by 6 bases and J by 5 bases, with 14 bases between them. This CDR3 is 13 amino acids long. CDR1 and CDR2 (germline): SNHLY, FYNNEI. As DNA, the CDR3 is TGTGCCAGCAGCGGAGACATAACCCACGAGCAGTACTTC. This encodes CASSGDITHEQYF. The whole variable domain, remainder taken from reference TRBV2 and TRBJ2-7, is EPEVTQTPSHQVTQMGQEVILRCVPISNHLYFYWYRQILGQKVEFLVSFYNNEISEKSEIFDDQFSVERPDGSNFTLKIRSTKLEDSAMYFCASSGDITHEQYFGPGTRLTVT.

The CDR3 DNA is TGCAGCGTAAGAGGCTTGAACACTGAAGCTTTCTTT. Encoded protein: CSVRGLNTEAFF. V gene TRBV29-1 combines with J gene TRBJ1-1; D remains ambiguous. Germline-derived CDR1 and CDR2 are SQVTM and ANQGSEA. This CDR3 comprises 12 residues. The V gene lost 6 bases and the J gene lost 0 bases, with 8 bases spanning the gap.

As regards this clone: One end of the junction fails to match germline, which may point to a read error. This sequence joins TRBV29-1 and TRBJ1-1; tentatively, D is TRBD1 (6 bases). CDR1 and CDR2 (germline): SQVTM, ANQGSEA. The CDR3 extends over 14 amino acids. CDR3 sequence: CSVEDQGQGTEAFF. Here the CDR3 DNA reads TGCAGCGTCGAAGACCAGGGGCAGGGCACTGAAGCTTTCTTT.

In the case of this clone: The same CDR3 is also encoded by other DNA sequences in this sample. The chain joins TRBV2 to TRBJ1-2, with D unresolved. The CDR3 spans 11 residues. Germline lookup yields CDR1 SNHLY and CDR2 FYNNEI. V dropped 4 bases and J dropped 5 bases, with 5 bases sitting between them. CDR3 nucleotide sequence: TGTGCCAGCAGTGTTTCATATGGCTACACCTTC. Amino acids: CASSVSYGYTF. The full variable domain, in which reference TRBV2 and TRBJ1-2 provide the parts outside the CDR3, is EPEVTQTPSHQVTQMGQEVILRCVPISNHLYFYWYRQILGQKVEFLVSFYNNEISEKSEIFDDQFSVERPDGSNFTLKIRSTKLEDSAMYFCASSVSYGYTFGSGTRLTVV.

This clone has only a few counts. Other DNA variants within this sample encode the same CDR3. The chain joins TRBV19 to TRBJ2-1; D could derive from TRBD1 or TRBD2 (7 bases each). The CDR3 totals 14 residues. Germline lookup yields CDR1 LNHDA and CDR2 SQIVND (reference sequence). The V and J ends lost 6 bases and 4 bases respectively, with 13 bases between them. Here the CDR3 DNA reads TGTGCCAGTAGCCAGGGGGGGGATTACAATGAGCAGTTCTTC. This sequence encodes CASSQGGDYNEQFF.

V usage is TRBV18 and J usage is TRBJ1-2; 7 nucleotides agree with TRBD1. The CDR3 consists of 16 residues. V trimming: 3 bases; J trimming: 1 base; junction bases outside the gene matches: 8. Germline CDR1 is KGHSH and CDR2 is LQKENI. CDR3 in amino acids: CASSPSGTEINYGYTF. The CDR3 coding sequence is TGTGCCAGCTCACCTTCCGGGACAGAGATTAACTATGGCTACACCTTC.

The chain links TRBV5-4 to TRBJ2-3, with 8 positions matching TRBD1. Trimming at V came to 4 bases and at J to 0 bases, leaving 10 bases not matched to a gene. Looked up from germline, CDR1 is SGHNT and CDR2 is YYREEE (reference sequence). This CDR3 is 17 amino acids long. CDR3 sequence (DNA): TGTGCCAGCAGCACCTTAGGACAGGGAGAGAGCACAGATACGCAGTATTTT. Translated, it gives CASSTLGQGESTDTQYF. The variable domain in full, completed from reference TRBV5-4 and TRBJ2-3, reads ETGVTQSPTHLIKTRGQQVTLRCSSQSGHNTVSWYQQALGQGPQFIFQYYREEENGRGNFPPRFSGLQFPNYSSELNVNALELDDSALYLCASSTLGQGESTDTQYFGPGTRLTVL.

This clone was detected a few times. The J gene is TRBJ2-3, the V gene TRBV6-1; 14 bases agree with TRBD2. V was pared by 5 bases and J by 4 bases, with 2 bases of the junction left unmatched. Germline V gene data show CDR1 as MNHNS and CDR2 as SASEGT. This CDR3 is 15 amino acids long. The CDR3 bases are TGTGCCAGCAGTCGGACTAGCGGGGGGCCAGATACGCAGTATTTT. Its translation is CASSRTSGGPDTQYF.

The chain is built from TRBV16 and TRBJ2-3; no clear D gene. The germline V and J ends were trimmed by 0 bases and 2 bases, with 3 bases remaining between them. The CDR3 covers 13 residues. CDR1 KGHSY and CDR2 FQNENV come from the germline V gene. The CDR3, as DNA: TGTGCCAGCAGCCAATCGACCACAGATACGCAGTATTTT. Translated, it gives CASSQSTTDTQYF.

This rearrangement joins TRBV29-1 to TRBJ2-4; D uncertain. The CDR3 has 13 amino acids. The V end lost 4 bases, the J end lost 5 bases, and 12 bases lay between the germline ends. The germline CDR1 and CDR2 sequences are SQVTM and ANQGSEA. The CDR3 region has the DNA TGCAGCGTTGGGGGATTGCGGCAAAACATTCAGTACTTC. This sequence encodes CSVGGLRQNIQYF.

The rearrangement links TRBV30 to TRBJ2-7, with 11 bases identical to TRBD1. This CDR3 contains 13 residues. Germline lookup yields CDR1 GTSNPN and CDR2 SVGIG (reference sequence). The ends lost 5 bases at V and 5 bases at J; junction bases unmatched: 5. CDR3 residues: CAWARDRGDEQYF. CDR3 bases: TGTGCCTGGGCCCGGGACAGGGGGGACGAGCAGTACTTC.

The V call is TRBV27, the J call TRBJ2-5, with a weak D call TRBD1 (5 bases). Trimming pared 0 bases from V and 2 bases from J, leaving 7 bases between. The CDR3 spans 14 residues. The germline gives CDR1 MNHEY, CDR2 SMNVEV (reference sequence). CDR3 sequence (DNA): TGTGCCAGCAGTTTATCGAGACAGCAAGAGACCCAGTACTTC. It translates to CASSLSRQQETQYF.

This rearrangement joins TRBV2 to TRBJ1-1; D is ambiguous. Trimming took 5 bases from V and 1 from J, leaving 11 bases between them. Germline CDR1 is SNHLY and CDR2 is FYNNEI. There are 14 residues in the CDR3. CDR3 loop: CASSPPAGNTEAFF. DNA for the CDR3: TGTGCCAGCAGTCCCCCAGCGGGGAACACTGAAGCTTTCTTT.

This clone was detected once. Other DNA sequences in the same sample also yield this CDR3. The chain employs TRBV29-1 and TRBJ2-7; perhaps TRBD2 as D (5 bases). The CDR3 consists of 10 residues. CDR1 is SQVTM, CDR2 ANQGSEA, per germline. Deletions cut 4 bases from V and 5 bases from J, with 6 bases between. The CDR3 nucleotides read TGCAGCGTTGTCGGGAACGAGCAGTACTTC. Its protein is CSVVGNEQYF.

V is TRBV2 and J is TRBJ2-7; D possibly corresponds to TRBD2 (5 bases). This CDR3 is 11 amino acids long. The V gene lost 8 bases and the J gene lost 4 bases, with 9 bases spanning the gap. Germline V lookup: CDR1 SNHLY, CDR2 FYNNEI. Here the CDR3 reads CASGGGYEQYF. In nucleotides, the CDR3 is TGTGCCAGCGGAGGCGGGTACGAGCAGTACTTC.

Details on this clone: This same CDR3 is encoded by further DNA sequences in the sample. V gene TRBV9 combines with J gene TRBJ2-2, with D unclear. The length of the CDR3 is 11 residues. Germline CDR1 and CDR2: SGDLS and YYNGEE. V lost 5 bases and J lost 4, with 3 bases in between. The CDR3 region has the DNA TGTGCCAGCAGTGCCACCGGGGAGCTGTTTTTT. Encoded protein: CASSATGELFF. Based on the CDR3 plus reference TRBV9 and TRBJ2-2, the full variable domain is DSGVTQTPKHLITATGQRVTLRCSPRSGDLSVYWYQQSLDQGLQFLIQYYNGEERAKGNILERFSAQQFPDLHSELNLSSLELGDSALYFCASSATGELFFGEGSRLTVL.

This rearrangement joins TRBV29-1 to TRBJ1-1; D ambiguous. Germline CDR1 SQVTM, CDR2 ANQGSEA. The CDR3 is 11 amino acids. V lost 4 bases and J lost 1, with 4 bases in between. The CDR3 region has the DNA TGCAGCGTTGGGAGGAACACTGAAGCTTTCTTT. Translated: CSVGRNTEAFF.